The entry below describes one TCR beta chain. This sample was included in a study of blood T cell repertoires in COVID-19. Study context: Samples representing acute and convalescent COVID-19 were sourced from the United States, Italy and Spain. T cells, B-cell-depleted T cells, or PBMCs provided the cDNA or gDNA that served as material.

As processed by the authors: The authors estimated nucleated cell counts from reference gene primer amplification. Some clones are missing from TCRdb's copy, which holds only in-frame ones; the method was immunoSEQ multiplex PCR. The D gene and trimming were derived from the DNA, and the V and J assignments and clone size from that table. Of 250,000 to 300,000 clones detected, approximately 90% appear once; the ten largest clones hold around 3.5%. The source material was peripheral blood. This clonotype was obtained from a woman aged 40-49 years with acute or convalescent COVID-19.

CDR3 amino acids: CASSPGQSGTEAFF. In DNA form, the CDR3 reads TGCGCCAGCAGCCCGGGACAGTCAGGGACTGAAGCTTTCTTT. The chain uses TRBV5-1 and TRBJ1-1, with TRBD1 identical over 7 bases. The ends lost 4 bases at V and 5 bases at J; junction bases unmatched: 8. From germline, CDR1 is SGHRS and CDR2 YFSETQ. The CDR3 length is 14 residues.